This note documents a single T cell receptor (beta chain) sequence. Its antigen is unknown. No much larger clone exists at a distance of one base, and base qualities are not known. The germline ends are 11 bases apart after V is trimmed by 2 bases and J by 7 bases. Its CDR3 holds 14 amino acids, cysteine through phenylalanine. Only CDR3 DNA is held: 42 bases, read in frame from base 1. As encoded in the germline V gene, CDR1 is MNHNS while CDR2 is SASEGT. The data originate from a study of OX40 agonist ivuxolimab in advanced cancers. Some background on the complete study: Ivuxolimab was a fully human IgG2 agonistic monoclonal antibody targeting the costimulatory receptor OX40 (CD134). Intravenous ivuxolimab was administered to patients every 2 weeks at six dose levels: 0.01, 0.1, 0.3, 1.5, 3 and 10 mg/kg. Of the roughly 52 dose-escalation patients, hepatocellular carcinoma was present in approximately 20, melanoma in about 15, renal cell carcinoma in 9 and head and neck cancer in 9. In the dose-escalation cohort, more than 75% of patients were male, and the mean age was about 55 years, with a range of roughly 23 to 85. Patients were allowed to have had prior anti-PD-1, anti-PD-L1 or anti-CTLA-4 therapy, and around 41% of the dose-escalation patients had previously received checkpoint inhibitors. Partial responses were achieved by three dose-escalation patients, of whom one had hepatocellular carcinoma and two had cutaneous melanoma. Peripheral TCRbeta sequencing was intended to test whether TCR sequence diversity was altered and clonal T-cell expansion was caused by ivuxolimab. The paper reports the monotherapy dose-escalation portion (N of about 50 patients) of the phase I ivuxolimab trial. The paper as a whole reports these results and caveats: Low levels of normalized T-cell clonal expansion were also seen in some patients who did not respond. Antigen specificity was not determined for the clonally expanded peripheral T cells. In the 0.1-3.0 mg/kg groups, partial responders had among the lowest normalized peripheral clonal expansion, particularly in CD8+ T cells. After ivuxolimab, expanded clones were on average more numerous among CD8+ T cells than among CD4+ T cells. At doses of 0.1 to 3.0 mg/kg, clonal expansion of both CD4+ and CD8+ T cells in blood was seen between baseline and week 6.

Genomic DNA was extracted from sorted cells for sequencing of the TCRbeta CDR3 region. The immunoSEQ Assay was used for sequencing of TCRbeta CDR3 regions. TCRdb's version of the immuneACCESS table is confined to in-frame rearrangements and falls short of the full clone set. An unresolved V gene accounts for under half of the shortfall where checked; the remainder is of unknown origin. For this sample there are approximately 100,000 clones; 84% appear just once. Clones ranked in the top ten supply roughly 5% of the sample. Patients with autoimmune disease history or receiving systemic immunosuppression were excluded from the trial. In every dose cohort, peripheral blood was drawn for TCR sequencing at baseline, cycle 4 day 1, and cycle 7 day 1. Samples were obtained from an open-label, multicenter, first-in-human phase I dose-escalation trial of ivuxolimab. Adults with locally advanced or metastatic head and neck squamous cell, hepatocellular, melanoma or renal cell carcinoma were enrolled in the trial. CD4+ and CD8+ T cells were sorted separately from peripheral blood before TCR sequencing.

The sample was CD4+ or CD8+ T cells sorted from blood, taken in a trial of the OX40 agonist ivuxolimab. This clonotype originated in an adult with an advanced solid tumor such as melanoma, head and neck, liver or kidney cancer. The chain is made from TRBV6-1 and TRBJ1-4, with the D gene call left open. The nucleotide sequence is given as TGTGCCAGCAGTGAAATGGCTTTGGGTGAAAAACTGTTTTTT. This yields the protein CASSEMALGEKLFF.